This T cell receptor (beta chain) was profiled in a study of regulatory T cells in long-lasting Graves disease. The V gene's germline CDR1 is GTSNPN and CDR2 SVGIG (reference sequence). There are 13 residues in the CDR3. Deletions cut 0 bases from V and 4 bases from J, with 7 bases between. As for this clonotype: What it binds is not known.

Study observations and caveats: It is possible that accuracy was reduced by the small size of the sample.

Time point in this sample: persistent/refractory GD, antithyroid drugs over 5 years with positive TRAb. PBMCs were the source of the RNA used for TCR sequencing. The TCR beta library used iRepertoire HTBI primers with Arm-PCR amplification of CDR3. TCRdb used MiXCR to reprocess the multiplex PCR reads, holding one entry per CDR3 protein. Of about 470,000 distinct CDR3 sequences listed, around a fifth were seen once; the top ten hold around 7%. The sample consisted of peripheral blood mononuclear cells (PBMCs), taken when the disease was refractory, from a patient treated with antithyroid drugs. This chain uses TRBV30 with TRBJ1-3; no firm D call. This receptor was obtained from a female donor with Graves disease. CDR3: CAWSVLHGNTIYF. The CDR3 DNA follows: TGTGCCTGGAGTGTACTCCACGGAAACACCATATATTTT.